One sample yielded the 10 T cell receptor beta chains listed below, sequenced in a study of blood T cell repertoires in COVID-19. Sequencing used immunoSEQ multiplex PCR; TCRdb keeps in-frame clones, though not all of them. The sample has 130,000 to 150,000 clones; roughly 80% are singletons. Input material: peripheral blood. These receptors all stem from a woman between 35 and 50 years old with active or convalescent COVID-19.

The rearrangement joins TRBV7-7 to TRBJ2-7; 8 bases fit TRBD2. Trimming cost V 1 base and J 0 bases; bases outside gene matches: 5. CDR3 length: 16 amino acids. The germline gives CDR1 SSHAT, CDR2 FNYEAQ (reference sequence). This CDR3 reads CASSLGASGSSYEQYF. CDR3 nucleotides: TGTGCCAGCAGCTTAGGGGCCAGCGGGAGCTCCTACGAGCAGTACTTC.

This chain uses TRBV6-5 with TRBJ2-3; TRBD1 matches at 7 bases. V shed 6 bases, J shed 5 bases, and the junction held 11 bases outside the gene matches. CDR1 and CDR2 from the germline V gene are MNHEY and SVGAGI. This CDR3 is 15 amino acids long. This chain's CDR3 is CASRPGQPPGDTQYF. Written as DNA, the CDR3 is TGTGCCAGCAGACCGGGACAGCCTCCGGGAGATACGCAGTATTTT.

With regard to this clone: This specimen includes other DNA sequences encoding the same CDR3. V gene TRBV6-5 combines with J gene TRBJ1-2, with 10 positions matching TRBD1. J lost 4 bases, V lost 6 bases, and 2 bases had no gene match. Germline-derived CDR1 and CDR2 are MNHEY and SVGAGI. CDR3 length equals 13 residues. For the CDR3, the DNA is TGTGCCAGCAGGGACAGGGGGGGCTATGGCTACACCTTC. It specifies CASRDRGGYGYTF.

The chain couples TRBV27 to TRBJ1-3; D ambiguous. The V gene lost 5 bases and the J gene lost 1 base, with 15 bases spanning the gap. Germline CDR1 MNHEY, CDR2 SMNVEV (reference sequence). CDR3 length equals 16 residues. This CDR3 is CASSQPPLLSGNTIYF. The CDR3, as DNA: TGTGCCAGCAGTCAACCGCCACTCTTGTCTGGAAACACCATATATTTT.

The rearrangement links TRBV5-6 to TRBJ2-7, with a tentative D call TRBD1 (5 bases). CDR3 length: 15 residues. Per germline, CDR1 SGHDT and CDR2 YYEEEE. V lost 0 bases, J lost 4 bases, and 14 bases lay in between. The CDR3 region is CASSLVTGREYEQYF. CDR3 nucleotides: TGTGCCAGCAGCTTGGTCACGGGCAGGGAATACGAGCAGTACTTC.

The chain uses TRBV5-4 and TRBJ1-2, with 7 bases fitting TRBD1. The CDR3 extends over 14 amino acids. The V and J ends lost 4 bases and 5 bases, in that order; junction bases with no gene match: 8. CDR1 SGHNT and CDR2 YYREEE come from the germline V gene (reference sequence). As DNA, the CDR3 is TGTGCCAGCAGCCCGACAGGGAGCGGATATGGCTACACCTTC. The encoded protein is CASSPTGSGYGYTF.

The CDR3, as DNA: TGTGCCAGCAGCTTTAGGGGGGGCAACCTGAACACTGAAGCTTTCTTT. Translated: CASSFRGGNLNTEAFF. The genes are TRBV11-2 and TRBJ1-1; a weak D match, TRBD1 (6 bases). Germline CDR1 SGHAT, CDR2 FQNNGV. Trimming took off 3 bases at V and 0 bases at J, with 14 bases between the two ends. The CDR3 has 16 residues.

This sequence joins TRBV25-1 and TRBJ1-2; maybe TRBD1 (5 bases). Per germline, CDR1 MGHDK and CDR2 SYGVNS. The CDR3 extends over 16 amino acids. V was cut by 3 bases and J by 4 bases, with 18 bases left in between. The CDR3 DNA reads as TGTGCCAGCAGTGATGGGTTAAGGGGAGGGCCCTATGGCTACACCTTC. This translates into CASSDGLRGGPYGYTF.

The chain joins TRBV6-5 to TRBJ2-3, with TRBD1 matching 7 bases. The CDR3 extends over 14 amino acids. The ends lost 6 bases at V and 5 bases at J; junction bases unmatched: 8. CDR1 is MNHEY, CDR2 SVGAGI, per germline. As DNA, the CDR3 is TGTGCCAGCAGCCCCCTTACAGGGGTAGATACGCAGTATTTT. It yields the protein CASSPLTGVDTQYF.

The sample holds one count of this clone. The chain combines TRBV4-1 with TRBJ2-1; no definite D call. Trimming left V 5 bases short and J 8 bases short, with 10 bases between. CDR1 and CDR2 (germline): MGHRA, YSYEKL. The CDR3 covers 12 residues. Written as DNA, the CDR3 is TGCGCCAGCAGCAATAGCTGGGATGAGCAGTTCTTC. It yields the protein CASSNSWDEQFF.